This entry concerns a single T cell receptor (beta chain). Its antigen is undetermined. The time point here: week 23, last vaccination. Every vaccine dose comprised 300 ug of mutant IDH1 20-mer peptide plus topical imiquimod. This record comes from a study of a mutant IDH1 vaccine in newly diagnosed glioma. The CDR3 is 15 amino acids. Germline loops: CDR1 SGHVS, CDR2 FQNEAQ. The ends were cut back, 1 base at V and 4 bases at J, with 14 bases in the middle. The repertoire was sequenced with immunoSEQ multiplex PCR; TCRdb's copy has only in-frame clones and lacks some. The table includes about 44,000 clones, around 93% detected once. Study-wide results and caveats: Of the patients, 93.3% had vaccine-induced immune responses.

This TCR came from a man aged 45-65 years with glioma. The V gene is TRBV7-8, the J gene TRBJ2-7; D is possibly TRBD1 (6 bases). This specimen consisted of PBMCs, obtained from a glioma patient whose treatment included an IDH1 peptide vaccine. The CDR3 protein is CASSLGPSQGYEQYF. The CDR3 nucleotides are TGTGCCAGCAGCTTAGGTCCATCACAGGGATACGAGCAGTACTTC.